The 9 T cell receptor beta chains presented below share a single source sample, sequenced in a study of cytomegalovirus exposure and HLA in healthy donors. Primers for the PCR totalled 60 Vbeta and 13 Jbeta. The repertoire was sequenced with immunoSEQ multiplex PCR; TCRdb's copy has only in-frame clones and lacks some. The repertoire holds around 95,000 clones, with about 80% as singletons. Sequencing was carried out using PBMCs. The origin of the receptors is a man in his thirties or forties in good health and CMV-seropositive.

This clone occurred a few times. J is TRBJ1-1 and V is TRBV5-8, with a weak D call TRBD1 (6 bases). Germline V gene data show CDR1 as SGHTS and CDR2 as YDEGEE. V lost 4 bases and J 1 base, leaving 11 bases between the germline ends. This CDR3 is built from 14 residues. CDR3 residues: CASSPRQENTEAFF. CDR3 nucleotide sequence: TGTGCCAGCAGCCCCCGACAGGAGAACACTGAAGCTTTCTTT.

This chain uses TRBV5-8 with TRBJ1-1; perhaps TRBD1 as D (5 bases). The ends were cut back, 5 bases at V and 2 bases at J, with 13 bases in the middle. Germline V CDR1 and CDR2: SGHTS, YDEGEE. This CDR3 contains 14 residues. CDR3 in DNA: TGTGCCAGCAGTGTTTGGGGCTCCAACACTGAAGCTTTCTTT. Amino acids: CASSVWGSNTEAFF.

This chain joins TRBV12-5 and TRBJ2-3, with 9 bases that match TRBD2. Germline CDR1 and CDR2: LGHNT and FRNRAP. With V trimmed by 9 bases and J by 9 bases, 13 bases remained unmatched. CDR3 length equals 14 residues. The CDR3 spells CASAIGRGGETQYF. The CDR3 DNA is TGTGCTAGCGCGATTGGGCGGGGGGGCGAAACGCAGTATTTT.

This clone has just one count. The chain combines TRBV6-5 with TRBJ2-3; no firm D call. The CDR3 runs 15 residues. The V gene's germline CDR1 is MNHEY and CDR2 SVGAGI. V lost 2 bases and J lost 3, with 12 bases in between. The CDR3 spells CASSYGGRRTDTQYF. Here the CDR3 DNA reads TGTGCCAGCAGTTACGGCGGTCGGCGAACAGATACGCAGTATTTT.

The J gene is TRBJ1-2, the V gene TRBV29-1; D possibly corresponds to TRBD1 (5 bases). Germline CDR1 reads SQVTM; CDR2 reads ANQGSEA. The V end lost 4 bases, the J end lost 4 bases, and 10 bases lay between the germline ends. The CDR3 is 12 residues long. The CDR3 reads CSVAQGGYGYTF. The CDR3 DNA is TGCAGCGTTGCGCAGGGTGGCTATGGCTACACCTTC.

The J gene is TRBJ2-2, the V gene TRBV18, with 9 bases identical to TRBD1. In germline, CDR1 is KGHSH, CDR2 LQKENI. The CDR3 runs to 17 residues. V was clipped by 1 base and J by 3 bases; unmatched bases: 6. The CDR3: CASSPRKGQGYTGELFF. DNA for the CDR3: TGTGCCAGCTCACCACGAAAGGGACAGGGTTACACCGGGGAGCTGTTTTTT.

This chain links TRBV2 with TRBJ2-1, with D possibly being TRBD2 (7 bases). V lost 1 base, J lost 0 bases, and 19 bases lay in between. This CDR3 region has 19 residues. Germline loops: CDR1 SNHLY, CDR2 FYNNEI. The CDR3 DNA sequence: TGTGCCAGCAGTGAAGGTTTTTGGGGGGGGCCTCTCTCCTACAATGAGCAGTTCTTC. This translates into CASSEGFWGGPLSYNEQFF.

The genes are TRBV19 and TRBJ1-1; no clear D gene. Germline V gene lookup returns CDR1 LNHDA and CDR2 SQIVND (reference sequence). Trimming took 4 bases from V and 0 from J, leaving 12 bases between them. The CDR3 runs 15 residues. The chain's CDR3 is CASSNGYGVNTEAFF. The CDR3 bases are TGTGCCAGTAGTAATGGGTACGGAGTGAACACTGAAGCTTTCTTT. Full variable domain (remainder filled in from reference TRBV19 and TRBJ1-1): DGGITQSPKYLFRKEGQNVTLSCEQNLNHDAMYWYRQDPGQGLRLIYYSQIVNDFQKGDIAEGYSVSREKKESFPLTVTSAQKNPTAFYLCASSNGYGVNTEAFFGQGTRLTVV.

This clone was picked up a small number of times. Different DNA sequences within this sample yield the same CDR3. V is TRBV7-3 and J is TRBJ2-1; 10 bases fit TRBD2. The CDR3 consists of 16 residues. Trimming at V came to 1 base and at J to 3 bases, leaving 3 bases not matched to a gene. The germline gives CDR1 SGHTA, CDR2 FQGTGA. The CDR3: CASSLSLAGDYNEQFF. As DNA, the CDR3 is TGTGCCAGCAGCTTAAGTCTAGCGGGGGACTACAATGAGCAGTTCTTC.